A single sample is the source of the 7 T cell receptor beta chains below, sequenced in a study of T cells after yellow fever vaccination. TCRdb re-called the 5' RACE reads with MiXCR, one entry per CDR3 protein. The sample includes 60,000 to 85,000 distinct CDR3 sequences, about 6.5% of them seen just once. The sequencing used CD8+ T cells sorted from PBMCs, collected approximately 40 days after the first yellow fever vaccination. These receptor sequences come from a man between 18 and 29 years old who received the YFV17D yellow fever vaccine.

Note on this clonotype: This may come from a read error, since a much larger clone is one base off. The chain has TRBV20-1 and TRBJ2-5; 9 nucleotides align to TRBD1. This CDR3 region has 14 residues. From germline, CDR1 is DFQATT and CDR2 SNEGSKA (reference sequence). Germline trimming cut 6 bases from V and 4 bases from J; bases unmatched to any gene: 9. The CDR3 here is CSASTGGVRETQYF. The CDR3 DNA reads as TGCAGTGCCAGCACAGGGGGCGTACGAGAGACCCAGTACTTC.

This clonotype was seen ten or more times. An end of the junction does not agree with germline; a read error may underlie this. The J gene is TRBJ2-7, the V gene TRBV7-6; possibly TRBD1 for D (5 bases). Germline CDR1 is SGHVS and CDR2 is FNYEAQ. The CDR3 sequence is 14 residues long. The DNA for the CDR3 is TGTGCCAGCAGCTTAGGGGGCACGTCCTATGAGCAGTACTTC. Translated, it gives CASSLGGTSYEQYF.

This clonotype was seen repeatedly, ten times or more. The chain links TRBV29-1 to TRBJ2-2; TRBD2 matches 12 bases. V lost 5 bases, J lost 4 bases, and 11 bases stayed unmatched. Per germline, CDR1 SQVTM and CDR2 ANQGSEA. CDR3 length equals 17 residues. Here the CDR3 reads CSVLPSGGETTTGELFF. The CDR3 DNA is TGCAGCGTTCTTCCTAGCGGGGGGGAGACAACCACCGGGGAGCTGTTTTTT.

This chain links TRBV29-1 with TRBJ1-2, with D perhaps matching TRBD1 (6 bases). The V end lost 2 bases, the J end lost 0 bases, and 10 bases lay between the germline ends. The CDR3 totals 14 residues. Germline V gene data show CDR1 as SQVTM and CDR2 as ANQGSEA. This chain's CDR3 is CSVELQGANYGYTF. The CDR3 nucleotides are TGCAGCGTTGAACTACAGGGAGCTAACTATGGCTACACCTTC.

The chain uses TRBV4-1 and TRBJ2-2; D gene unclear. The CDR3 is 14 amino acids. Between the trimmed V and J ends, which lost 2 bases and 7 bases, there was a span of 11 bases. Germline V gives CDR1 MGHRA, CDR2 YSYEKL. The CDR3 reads CASSQLRVGGELFF. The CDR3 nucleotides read TGCGCCAGCAGCCAACTAAGGGTAGGCGGGGAGCTGTTTTTT.

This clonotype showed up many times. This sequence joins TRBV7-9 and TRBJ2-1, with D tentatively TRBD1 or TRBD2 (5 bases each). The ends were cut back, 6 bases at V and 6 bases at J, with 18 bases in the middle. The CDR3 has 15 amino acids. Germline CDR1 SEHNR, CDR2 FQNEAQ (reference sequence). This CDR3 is CASRPPGLHLNEQFF. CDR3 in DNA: TGTGCCAGCAGACCGCCGGGGCTTCACCTCAATGAGCAGTTCTTC.

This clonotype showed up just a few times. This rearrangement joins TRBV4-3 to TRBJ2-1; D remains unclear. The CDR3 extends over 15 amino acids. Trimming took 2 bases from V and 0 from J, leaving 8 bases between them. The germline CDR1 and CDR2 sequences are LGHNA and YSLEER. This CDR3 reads CASSQTTGSYNEQFF. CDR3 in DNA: TGCGCCAGCAGCCAAACTACTGGCTCCTACAATGAGCAGTTCTTC.